Listed here are 31 T cell receptor beta chains from one sample, sequenced in a study of OX40 agonist ivuxolimab in advanced cancers. Produced via immunoSEQ multiplex PCR; TCRdb's table is partial and in-frame only. This repertoire shows 72,000 or so clones, around 90% found once; its top ten account for 0.2% to 0.3%. The source material was CD4+ or CD8+ T cells sorted from blood, sampled in a trial of the OX40 agonist ivuxolimab. The receptors here all came from an adult with an advanced solid tumor such as melanoma, head and neck, liver or kidney cancer.

The chain employs TRBV28 and TRBJ1-5, with a weak D call TRBD1 (5 bases). The germline gives CDR1 MDHEN, CDR2 SYDVKM. The length of the CDR3 is 17 residues. With 1 base removed from V and 7 bases from J, the gap between germline ends came to 20 bases. Here the CDR3 DNA reads TGTGCCAGCAGTTTATATCGGGGGATGGGTATGTCCCAGCCCCAGCATTTT. Its translation is CASSLYRGMGMSQPQHF.

This sequence joins TRBV4-2 and TRBJ2-7; D is undetermined. V was pared by 2 bases and J by 4 bases, with 12 bases between. Germline CDR1 reads LGHNA; CDR2 reads YNFKEQ. There are 14 residues in the CDR3. The CDR3 loop is CASSQNYAEYEQYF. The DNA for the CDR3 is TGTGCCAGCAGCCAAAACTACGCAGAATACGAGCAGTACTTC.

V is TRBV7-2 and J is TRBJ2-1; 7 nucleotides match TRBD2. This CDR3 has 13 amino acids. V lost 4 bases to trimming and J lost 8 bases; unmatched junction nucleotides: 5. Per the germline V gene, CDR1 is SGHTA and CDR2 is FQGNSA. The DNA for the CDR3 is TGTGCCAGCAGCTCTAGGCGGGAGTATGAGCAGTTCTTC. This encodes CASSSRREYEQFF.

The chain has TRBV28 and TRBJ2-7; 8 bases align to TRBD2. The V and J ends lost 3 bases and 9 bases, in that order; junction bases with no gene match: 13. The germline CDR1 and CDR2 sequences are MDHEN and SYDVKM. This CDR3 comprises 15 residues. The CDR3 region is CASSLGTSGLQRQYF. The CDR3 DNA reads as TGTGCCAGCAGTTTGGGAACTAGCGGTCTACAGCGGCAGTACTTC.

The rearrangement links TRBV10-3 to TRBJ1-2; D is possibly TRBD1 (5 bases). V lost 6 bases and J 9 bases, leaving 11 bases between the germline ends. The germline gives CDR1 ENHRY, CDR2 SYGVKD. The CDR3 has 11 amino acids. The CDR3 coding sequence is TGTGCCATCAGGGGGGGAGCAAGCTACACCTTC. Translation: CAIRGGASYTF.

V is TRBV7-2 and J is TRBJ2-1, with D perhaps TRBD1 (7 bases). Germline assignment: CDR1 SGHTA and CDR2 FQGNSA. V lost 1 base to trimming and J lost 3 bases, with 13 bases between them. The length of the CDR3 is 16 residues. The DNA of the CDR3 is TGTGCCAGCAGCTTAGATTCAGGGGGGAGCTACAATGAGCAGTTCTTC. This gives the protein CASSLDSGGSYNEQFF.

The genes are TRBV18 and TRBJ1-4; 9 nucleotides line up with TRBD1. Germline assignment: CDR1 KGHSH and CDR2 LQKENI. Unmatched junction bases numbered 3, after V lost 6 bases and J lost 4 bases. The CDR3 has 14 residues. The CDR3 is CASSSTGGNEKLFF. The CDR3 region has the DNA TGTGCCAGCTCGTCGACAGGGGGTAATGAAAAACTGTTTTTT.

The chain employs TRBV10-1 and TRBJ2-3; D not certain. Germline CDR1 reads WNHNN; CDR2 reads SYGVQD (reference sequence). V lost 6 bases to trimming and J lost 3 bases, with 13 bases between them. The CDR3 contains 14 residues. CDR3 in DNA: TGCGCCAGCAGCTTAGCCCCGTTTACAGATACGCAGTATTTT. Protein: CASSLAPFTDTQYF.

The chain has TRBV5-1 and TRBJ2-7; no definite D call. Germline lookup yields CDR1 SGHRS and CDR2 YFSETQ. The length of the CDR3 is 13 residues. Between the trimmed V and J ends, which lost 1 base and 10 bases, there was a span of 15 bases. The CDR3 is CASSLYLVGEQYF. The CDR3 DNA follows: TGCGCCAGCAGCTTGTATTTGGTGGGTGAACAGTACTTC.

The chain joins TRBV11-2 to TRBJ2-7; possible D gene TRBD1, 6 bases. The length of the CDR3 is 17 residues. Trimming left V 3 bases short and J 6 bases short, with 24 bases between. CDR1 and CDR2 from the germline V gene are SGHAT and FQNNGV. This CDR3 is CASSFPRDGQGTFEQYF. In DNA, the CDR3 is TGTGCCAGCAGCTTCCCGAGGGACGGCCAGGGGACATTCGAGCAGTACTTC.

The V call is TRBV6-6, the J call TRBJ2-1; possibly TRBD1 or TRBD2 for D (5 bases each). Germline-derived CDR1 and CDR2 are MNHNY and SVGAGI (reference sequence). The CDR3 consists of 15 residues. Trimming shortened V by 0 bases and J by 10 bases, and 16 bases separated the two germline ends. CDR3 sequence reads: CASSYSDSRLAEQFF. The CDR3 bases are TGTGCCAGCAGTTACTCAGACAGTAGGTTAGCGGAGCAGTTCTTC.

This clone has only a few counts. V usage is TRBV15 and J usage is TRBJ2-7, with D perhaps TRBD1 (5 bases). Deletions cut 0 bases from V and 0 bases from J, with 15 bases between. Per germline, CDR1 LNHNV and CDR2 YYDKDF (reference sequence). The CDR3 consists of 17 residues. The CDR3 loop reads CATSRDARTSGSYEQYF. The CDR3 region has the DNA TGTGCCACCAGCAGAGATGCGCGGACATCCGGCTCCTACGAGCAGTACTTC.

The CDR3 DNA follows: TGCGCCAGCAGCCTCATCAGGGGGGAGGGCCGATTCTTC. Translated: CASSLIRGEGRFF. The chain has TRBV4-1 and TRBJ2-1, with D tentatively TRBD1 or TRBD2 (7 bases each). The CDR3 runs to 13 residues. From germline, CDR1 is MGHRA and CDR2 YSYEKL. The V gene lost 4 bases and the J gene lost 16 bases, with 20 bases spanning the gap.

The rearrangement joins TRBV6-1 to TRBJ2-5; the D is unclear. The length of the CDR3 is 14 residues. Trimming pared 1 base from V and 7 bases from J, leaving 13 bases between. Germline V CDR1 and CDR2: MNHNS, SASEGT. This CDR3 reads CASSEVSFSTTQYF. Written as DNA, the CDR3 is TGTGCCAGCAGTGAAGTTTCCTTCTCGACGACCCAGTACTTC.

J is TRBJ1-1 and V is TRBV19; 8 bases fit TRBD1. Germline V CDR1 and CDR2: LNHDA, SQIVND (reference sequence). CDR3 length equals 15 residues. V dropped 1 base and J dropped 4; count of bases not matched to a gene: 5. CDR3 sequence: CASSIGGTGPTEAFF. The CDR3 DNA follows: TGTGCCAGTAGTATAGGCGGGACAGGCCCCACTGAAGCTTTCTTT.

The chain combines TRBV18 with TRBJ2-7, with 7 bases fitting TRBD1. This CDR3 has 12 amino acids. V shed 6 bases, J shed 7 bases, and the junction held 6 bases outside the gene matches. Germline CDR1 is KGHSH and CDR2 is LQKENI. CDR3 bases: TGTGCCAGCTCGCGAGGACAGGAAGAGCAGTACTTC. Its translation is CASSRGQEEQYF.

The V and J genes are TRBV18 and TRBJ2-3; TRBD1 aligns across 10 bases. Germline V gene lookup returns CDR1 KGHSH and CDR2 LQKENI. This CDR3 contains 16 residues. The V segment lost 3 bases and the J segment 2 bases; nucleotides outside the gene matches: 5. This chain's CDR3 is CASSPPGTGDTDTQYF. CDR3 sequence (DNA): TGTGCCAGCTCACCGCCCGGGACAGGGGACACAGATACGCAGTATTTT. Full variable domain (outside the CDR3, taken from reference TRBV18 and TRBJ2-3): NAGVMQNPRHLVRRRGQEARLRCSPMKGHSHVYWYRQLPEEGLKFMVYLQKENIIDESGMPKERFSAEFPKEGPSILRIQQVVRGDSAAYFCASSPPGTGDTDTQYFGPGTRLTVL.

About this clone itself: Other DNA sequences within the sample encode an identical CDR3. The V gene is TRBV9, the J gene TRBJ1-2, with 8 bases lining up with TRBD1. Germline-derived CDR1 and CDR2 are SGDLS and YYNGEE. Unmatched junction bases numbered 5, after V lost 4 bases and J lost 6 bases. The CDR3 has 13 amino acids. CDR3 sequence reads: CASSRGQGDGYTF. CDR3 DNA sequence: TGTGCCAGCAGCCGTGGACAGGGAGATGGCTACACCTTC.

CDR3 DNA: TGCAGCGGAAGAACCGGGACTATGTCGATTGAGCAGTTCTTC. Encoded protein: CSGRTGTMSIEQFF. J is TRBJ2-1 and V is TRBV29-1; 7 bases are a match to TRBD2. J lost 9 bases, V lost 7 bases, and 15 bases had no gene match. CDR3 length: 14 amino acids. Germline CDR1 and CDR2: SQVTM and ANQGSEA.

The rearrangement links TRBV6-1 to TRBJ1-5; TRBD1 matches at 7 bases. CDR1 and CDR2 from the germline V gene are MNHNS and SASEGT. J gave up 0 bases and V 0 bases, and 2 bases lay outside the gene matches. The CDR3 length is 16 residues. The CDR3 coding sequence is TGTGCCAGCAGTGAAGCCAGGGGGTATAGCAATCAGCCCCAGCATTTT. It specifies CASSEARGYSNQPQHF.

The chain joins TRBV7-8 to TRBJ1-1; D gene ambiguous. The V gene's germline CDR1 is SGHVS and CDR2 FQNEAQ. This CDR3 is 15 amino acids long. V lost 0 bases to trimming and J lost 6 bases, with 14 bases between them. CDR3 sequence: CASSLAWAGTAEAFF. CDR3 DNA: TGTGCCAGCAGCTTAGCATGGGCCGGTACCGCTGAAGCTTTCTTT.

The genes are TRBV15 and TRBJ2-6; 7 bases line up with TRBD1. Losses at the gene ends were 8 bases for V and 2 bases for J; bases not matched to a gene: 12. The germline CDR1 and CDR2 sequences are LNHNV and YYDKDF (reference sequence). The CDR3 length is 17 residues. This chain's CDR3 is CATLSAADRAGANVLTF. The DNA for the CDR3 is TGTGCCACCCTTAGCGCAGCCGACAGGGCTGGGGCCAACGTCCTGACTTTC.

CDR3 in amino acids: CATMTGTQETQYF. CDR3 nucleotide sequence: TGTGCCACGATGACAGGGACGCAAGAGACCCAGTACTTC. The chain recombines TRBV10-3 with TRBJ2-5, with 7 bases lining up with TRBD1. CDR1 is ENHRY and CDR2 is SYGVKD in the germline V gene. This CDR3 has 13 residues. Trimming cost V 10 bases and J 2 bases; bases outside gene matches: 7.

V is TRBV5-4 and J is TRBJ1-2; TRBD1 matches 7 bases. This CDR3 has 17 amino acids. Germline loops: CDR1 SGHNT, CDR2 YYREEE (reference sequence). The V and J ends lost 4 bases and 1 base, in that order; junction bases with no gene match: 13. The CDR3 reads CASSPKLTGTVNYGYTF. CDR3 bases: TGTGCCAGCAGCCCAAAGCTGACCGGGACAGTTAACTATGGCTACACCTTC.

The chain has TRBV6-1 and TRBJ2-7; D gene ambiguous. Germline-derived CDR1 and CDR2 are MNHNS and SASEGT. V was shortened by 2 bases and J by 2 bases, with 13 bases between the two germline ends. This CDR3 is 15 amino acids long. The DNA for the CDR3 is TGTGCCAGCAGTGAACCTGGAAGATTCCCCTACGAGCAGTACTTC. Residues: CASSEPGRFPYEQYF.

The V and J genes are TRBV29-1 and TRBJ2-7; 11 positions match TRBD1. The CDR3 has 14 amino acids. The trim removed 0 bases at V and 4 bases at J, leaving 2 bases unmatched. Germline CDR1 reads SQVTM; CDR2 reads ANQGSEA. The CDR3, as DNA: TGCAGCGTTGAAGAAGGGACAGGGGGTTACGAGCAGTACTTC. It codes for CSVEEGTGGYEQYF.

This clone was counted ten times or more. This chain uses TRBV7-2 with TRBJ2-1; 7 nucleotides align to TRBD2. With V trimmed by 5 bases and J by 4 bases, 8 bases remained unmatched. The CDR3 sequence is 15 residues long. The germline V gene encodes CDR1 SGHTA and CDR2 FQGNSA. CDR3 nucleotides: TGTGCCAGCAGCAATAGCGGGTCCCAATACAATGAGCAGTTCTTC. Its protein product is CASSNSGSQYNEQFF.

This chain's CDR3 is CASRREGPDTQYF. The CDR3 bases are TGCGCCAGCAGACGGGAGGGCCCAGATACGCAGTATTTT. The chain joins TRBV10-2 to TRBJ2-3, with TRBD2 identical over 8 bases. This CDR3 comprises 13 residues. V lost 6 bases to trimming and J lost 4 bases; unmatched junction nucleotides: 3. The germline V gene encodes CDR1 WSHSY and CDR2 SAAADI.

The chain uses TRBV12-5 and TRBJ2-5; TRBD2 matches at 14 bases. The CDR3 length is 17 residues. Unmatched junction bases numbered 11, after V lost 6 bases and J lost 5 bases. Germline V gene sequence: CDR1 LGHNT, CDR2 FRNRAP. The DNA of the CDR3 is TGTGCTAGTGGAACCGGGACTAGCGGGAGTGGTCGGGAGACCCAGTACTTC. Encoded protein: CASGTGTSGSGRETQYF.

J is TRBJ1-2 and V is TRBV7-8; 9 positions agree with TRBD1. This CDR3 is 16 amino acids long. From germline, CDR1 is SGHVS and CDR2 FQNEAQ. The V gene end was trimmed by 5 bases and the J gene end by 6 bases; junction bases not matched to a gene: 13. CDR3 nucleotides: TGTGCCAGCAGCGTTAGCCGGGACAGGGATAGAAATGGCTACACCTTC. Its translation is CASSVSRDRDRNGYTF. Full variable domain (missing parts from reference TRBV7-8 and TRBJ1-2): GAGVSQSPRYKVAKRGQDVALRCDPISGHVSLFWYQQALGQGPEFLTYFQNEAQLDKSGLPSDRFFAERPEGSVSTLKIQRTQQEDSAVYLCASSVSRDRDRNGYTFGSGTRLTVV.

The chain carries TRBV5-1 and TRBJ2-7; 8 nucleotides line up with TRBD1. This CDR3 spans 15 amino acids. V lost 4 bases and J lost 6; bases outside the gene matches: 12. From germline, CDR1 is SGHRS and CDR2 YFSETQ. CDR3 DNA sequence: TGCGCCAGCAGCCTTATCGGACAGGGCGAGGGCGAGCAGTACTTC. Protein: CASSLIGQGEGEQYF.